This entry features one T cell receptor (beta chain) sequence. Its antigen is still unknown. The record originates from a study of T cell repertoires in cytomegalovirus infection. Study findings and constraints: It was HLA-C-restricted CMV-specific TCR beta clonotypes that dominated the response ex vivo. Summed frequency of public TCR beta families distinguished CMV carriers with the relevant HLA.

A single record per CDR3 protein comes from TCRdb applying MiXCR to the reads. The sample consists of some 70,000 distinct CDR3 sequences, 20% to 25% of them appearing once. CDR3 length: 15 amino acids. Germline values: CDR1 SQVTM, CDR2 ANQGSEA. Trimming cost V 2 bases and J 1 base, with 14 bases left between them. The V and J genes are TRBV29-1 and TRBJ1-2; D possibly corresponds to TRBD1 (5 bases). The receptor comes from a human donor in good health (CMV status not recorded). Some clones in this sample may be carry-over from other donors' samples. The sample comprised PBMCs, sequenced either directly or after in vitro stimulation (not recorded which). The CDR3 DNA reads TGCAGCGTTGAACTACCAGGGTCAAATAACTATGGCTACACCTTC. Translated, it gives CSVELPGSNNYGYTF.